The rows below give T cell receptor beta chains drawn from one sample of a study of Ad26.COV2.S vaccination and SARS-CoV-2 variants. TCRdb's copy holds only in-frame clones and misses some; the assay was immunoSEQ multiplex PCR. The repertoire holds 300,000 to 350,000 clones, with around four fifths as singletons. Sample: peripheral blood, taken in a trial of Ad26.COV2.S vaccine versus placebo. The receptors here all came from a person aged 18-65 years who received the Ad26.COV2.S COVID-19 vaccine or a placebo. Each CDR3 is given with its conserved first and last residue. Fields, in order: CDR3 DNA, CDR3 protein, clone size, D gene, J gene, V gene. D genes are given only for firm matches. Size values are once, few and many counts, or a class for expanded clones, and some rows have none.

CDR3nt: TGTGCCAGCAGCTCAACGGGACTAGACACAGATACGCAGTATTTT; CDR3aa: CASSSTGLDTDTQYF; abundance: -; d_gene: TRBD2; j_gene: TRBJ2-3; v_gene: TRBV7-2
CDR3nt: TGTGCCAGCAGCTCACGGGAGAGTAATGAAAAACTGTTTTTT; CDR3aa: CASSSRESNEKLFF; abundance: once; d_gene: -; j_gene: TRBJ1-4; v_gene: TRBV27
CDR3nt: TGTGCCATCAGAGACTCTTACAAAAGCCCAGATACGCAGTATTTT; CDR3aa: CAIRDSYKSPDTQYF; abundance: -; d_gene: -; j_gene: TRBJ2-3; v_gene: TRBV10-3
CDR3nt: TGTGCCAGCAGCTCGGGACAGCCGCAAGAGGCCCAGTACTTC; CDR3aa: CASSSGQPQEAQYF; abundance: -; d_gene: TRBD1; j_gene: TRBJ2-5; v_gene: TRBV5-4
CDR3nt: TGTGCCAGCTCGGACACAGGGGGCGAGCAGTACTTC; CDR3aa: CASSDTGGEQYF; abundance: -; d_gene: TRBD1; j_gene: TRBJ2-7; v_gene: TRBV18
CDR3nt: TGTGCCAGCAGCGAATCCCGGGACGTGATCCACTTC; CDR3aa: CASSESRDVIHF; abundance: -; d_gene: -; j_gene: TRBJ2-7; v_gene: TRBV11-2
CDR3nt: TGCGCCAGCAGCTCCCGGGACAAACTCTACAATGAGCAGTTCTTC; CDR3aa: CASSSRDKLYNEQFF; abundance: -; d_gene: -; j_gene: TRBJ2-1; v_gene: TRBV5-1
CDR3nt: TGTGCCAGCAGTTTGAGTACCGGGACACCCCACTTC; CDR3aa: CASSLSTGTPHF; abundance: -; d_gene: -; j_gene: TRBJ2-7; v_gene: TRBV28
CDR3nt: TGCGCCAGCACCCTGACAGGGAATAATGAAAAACTGTTTTTT; CDR3aa: CASTLTGNNEKLFF; abundance: -; d_gene: TRBD1; j_gene: TRBJ1-4; v_gene: TRBV5-1
CDR3nt: TGCGCCAGCAGTGAGTCTATAGGGACTAGCTGGGGTGAGCAGTTCTTC; CDR3aa: CASSESIGTSWGEQFF; abundance: -; d_gene: TRBD2; j_gene: TRBJ2-1; v_gene: TRBV10-2
CDR3nt: TGTGCCAGCAGTTTTAACAGGGTATTGAGCACTGAAGCTTTCTTT; CDR3aa: CASSFNRVLSTEAFF; abundance: -; d_gene: -; j_gene: TRBJ1-1; v_gene: TRBV28
CDR3nt: TGTGCCAGCGGGTTGGGACTCGAAGCAAATCAGCCCCAGCATTTT; CDR3aa: CASGLGLEANQPQHF; abundance: -; d_gene: -; j_gene: TRBJ1-5; v_gene: TRBV6-5
CDR3nt: TGTGCCAGCGTTAAAACTGACAGGGGCGGCTACACCTTC; CDR3aa: CASVKTDRGGYTF; abundance: once; d_gene: TRBD1; j_gene: TRBJ1-2; v_gene: TRBV2
CDR3nt: TGTGCCAGCAGCGCTCGGACAGACAATGAGCAGTTCTTC; CDR3aa: CASSARTDNEQFF; abundance: few; d_gene: -; j_gene: TRBJ2-1; v_gene: TRBV9
CDR3nt: TGCGCCAGCAGCTTGAATGGGGCAGTTAATGAAAAACTGTTTTTT; CDR3aa: CASSLNGAVNEKLFF; abundance: -; d_gene: -; j_gene: TRBJ1-4; v_gene: TRBV5-1
CDR3nt: TGTGCCAGCATGTATGCTAGCGCACCGATTTCCTTC; CDR3aa: CASMYASAPISF; abundance: once; d_gene: -; j_gene: TRBJ2-7; v_gene: TRBV2
CDR3nt: TGTGCCAGCTCACCACTCCAGGGGGGGCAAGAGACCCAGTACTTC; CDR3aa: CASSPLQGGQETQYF; abundance: -; d_gene: -; j_gene: TRBJ2-5; v_gene: TRBV18
CDR3nt: TGTGCCAGCAGAAGGCCCCAGGGGACAGGGGCGAACAATGAGCAGTTCTTC; CDR3aa: CASRRPQGTGANNEQFF; abundance: -; d_gene: TRBD1; j_gene: TRBJ2-1; v_gene: TRBV28
CDR3nt: TGTGCCAGCAGCCCTGGGACGACTTGCTGCGAGCAGTACTTC; CDR3aa: CASSPGTTCCEQYF; abundance: -; d_gene: -; j_gene: TRBJ2-7; v_gene: TRBV21-1
CDR3nt: TGTGCCAGCAGCTTGGCGCAGTACTACGAGCAGTACTTC; CDR3aa: CASSLAQYYEQYF; abundance: -; d_gene: -; j_gene: TRBJ2-7; v_gene: TRBV5-6
CDR3nt: TGTGCCAGTAGTATGGGACTTGTCTACGAGCAGTACTTC; CDR3aa: CASSMGLVYEQYF; abundance: -; d_gene: -; j_gene: TRBJ2-7; v_gene: TRBV19
CDR3nt: TGTGCCACCAGCAGAGCCAGGGGATCGAAGACCCAGTACTTC; CDR3aa: CATSRARGSKTQYF; abundance: -; d_gene: -; j_gene: TRBJ2-5; v_gene: TRBV15
CDR3nt: TGCAGCGCCTCGAGGACAGGGACAGACACAGATACGCAGTATTTT; CDR3aa: CSASRTGTDTDTQYF; abundance: -; d_gene: TRBD1; j_gene: TRBJ2-3; v_gene: TRBV29-1
CDR3nt: TGTGCCAGCAGAGCAGACAGGGGAGGCAATCAGCCCCAGCATTTT; CDR3aa: CASRADRGGNQPQHF; abundance: -; d_gene: TRBD1; j_gene: TRBJ1-5; v_gene: TRBV2
CDR3nt: TGTGCCAGCAGCAATCGAGGGACATTTGCAACTAATGAAAAACTGTTTTTT; CDR3aa: CASSNRGTFATNEKLFF; abundance: -; d_gene: -; j_gene: TRBJ1-4; v_gene: TRBV21-1
CDR3nt: TGCAGCGTTGTCCCTCAGGGGTTCGGCCAAGAGACCCAGTACTTC; CDR3aa: CSVVPQGFGQETQYF; abundance: -; d_gene: -; j_gene: TRBJ2-5; v_gene: TRBV29-1
CDR3nt: TGTGCCAGCAGCTTAGGCGGGATCTATGGCTACACCTTC; CDR3aa: CASSLGGIYGYTF; abundance: -; d_gene: -; j_gene: TRBJ1-2; v_gene: TRBV7-9
CDR3nt: TGTGCCAGCAGTGACTCCGTGTGGGGTACGCAGTATTTT; CDR3aa: CASSDSVWGTQYF; abundance: -; d_gene: -; j_gene: TRBJ2-3; v_gene: TRBV6-4
CDR3nt: TGTGCCAGCAGCCCTCGACAGGGGGACGGCACTGAAGCTTTCTTT; CDR3aa: CASSPRQGDGTEAFF; abundance: -; d_gene: TRBD1; j_gene: TRBJ1-1; v_gene: TRBV9
CDR3nt: TGTGCCAGTTCGACCACAGTTCGCTACAATGAGCAGTTCTTC; CDR3aa: CASSTTVRYNEQFF; abundance: -; d_gene: -; j_gene: TRBJ2-1; v_gene: TRBV19
CDR3nt: TGTGCTAGTGGTAGGGGACTAGCGGGGGGCCATACGCAGTATTTT; CDR3aa: CASGRGLAGGHTQYF; abundance: -; d_gene: TRBD2; j_gene: TRBJ2-3; v_gene: TRBV12-5
CDR3nt: TGTGCCAGCAGCCGGGACGGGGGGGCAGCTGGAGAGACCCAGTACTTC; CDR3aa: CASSRDGGAAGETQYF; abundance: -; d_gene: TRBD2; j_gene: TRBJ2-5; v_gene: TRBV5-4
CDR3nt: TGTGCCAGCAGTGAAGGGGGGACAGGGGTCTACGAGCAGTACTTC; CDR3aa: CASSEGGTGVYEQYF; abundance: -; d_gene: TRBD1; j_gene: TRBJ2-7; v_gene: TRBV6-1
CDR3nt: TGTGCCATCAAAGATTACAATGAGCAGTTCTTC; CDR3aa: CAIKDYNEQFF; abundance: -; d_gene: -; j_gene: TRBJ2-1; v_gene: TRBV11-2
CDR3nt: TGTGCCAGCACCAAAGGGGCTTTGGATAATTCACCCCTCCACTTT; CDR3aa: CASTKGALDNSPLHF; abundance: -; d_gene: -; j_gene: TRBJ1-6; v_gene: TRBV5-6
CDR3nt: TGTGCCAGCAATTACAGGGGGCGCGGGTCTGAAGCTTTCTTT; CDR3aa: CASNYRGRGSEAFF; abundance: few; d_gene: TRBD1; j_gene: TRBJ1-1; v_gene: TRBV27
CDR3nt: TGTGCCAGCACTCTTGGGGGGGAAGAGACCCAGTACTTC; CDR3aa: CASTLGGEETQYF; abundance: -; d_gene: TRBD2; j_gene: TRBJ2-5; v_gene: TRBV28
CDR3nt: TGTGCCAGCAGCAAATATCGGTACACAGATACGCAGTATTTT; CDR3aa: CASSKYRYTDTQYF; abundance: -; d_gene: -; j_gene: TRBJ2-3; v_gene: TRBV21-1
CDR3nt: TGCGCCACCCAGTACTTGGCCTCTGGGGCCAACGTCCTGACTTTC; CDR3aa: CATQYLASGANVLTF; abundance: -; d_gene: -; j_gene: TRBJ2-6; v_gene: TRBV10-2
CDR3nt: TGTGCCAGTAAGACAGGGAACACTGAAGCTTTCTTT; CDR3aa: CASKTGNTEAFF; abundance: -; d_gene: -; j_gene: TRBJ1-1; v_gene: TRBV19
CDR3nt: TGCAGTGCTAGTTTAGGGACAGGGGGCTTTGGGGCCAACGTCCTGACTTTC; CDR3aa: CSASLGTGGFGANVLTF; abundance: -; d_gene: TRBD1; j_gene: TRBJ2-6; v_gene: TRBV20-1
CDR3nt: TGTGCCAGCAGCGGGGACAGGGCTCGTGGGAACTATGGCTACACCTTC; CDR3aa: CASSGDRARGNYGYTF; abundance: -; d_gene: TRBD1; j_gene: TRBJ1-2; v_gene: TRBV28
CDR3nt: TGTGCCAGCAGTTTACGCGGAACCTACAATGAGCAGTTCTTC; CDR3aa: CASSLRGTYNEQFF; abundance: -; d_gene: -; j_gene: TRBJ2-1; v_gene: TRBV28
CDR3nt: TGCGCCAGCCGACGGGCCGTTGGAGGCACCGGGGAGCTGTTTTTT; CDR3aa: CASRRAVGGTGELFF; abundance: few; d_gene: -; j_gene: TRBJ2-2; v_gene: TRBV5-1
CDR3nt: TGTGCCAGCAGCCAAGATCATAACACTGAAGCTTTCTTT; CDR3aa: CASSQDHNTEAFF; abundance: -; d_gene: -; j_gene: TRBJ1-1; v_gene: TRBV14